This T cell receptor beta chain originates from a study of T cell responses to AZD1222 COVID-19 vaccine (dated by TCRdb to about 2021). Turning to the overall study: A total of roughly 240 trial participants underwent TCR sequencing, of whom about 200 received two doses of AZD1222 and roughly 25 received two doses of the MenACWY control vaccine. Trial participants were enrolled into age subgroups of 18-55, 56-69 and 70-plus years, which contained roughly 150, 30 and 60 TCR-sequenced participants, respectively.

Concerning this clone itself: Its target antigen remains unknown. The input lacks base qualities; no much larger clone sits a single base away.

The CDR3 regions of human TCRbeta chains were analyzed by immunosequencing. Per the authors' processing: Repertoire TCRs were matched against a reference library of SARS-CoV-2-specific TCRs generated with the MIRA antigen-specificity platform. Breadth was defined as the fraction of unique TCRs that were SARS-CoV-2-associated, and depth was defined as the fraction of total T cells that were SARS-CoV-2-associated. Using the MIRA data, each spike-specific TCR was mapped to the spike region that the TCR reacts to and placed in a CD4 or CD8 class. Log10-transformed breadth and depth values were compared by one-way ANOVA with Sidak's multiple comparisons tests. Sourced from immuneACCESS, this table was stored by TCRdb with only in-frame sequences that have V and J called. A share of the clones is absent; for the studies checked, an unresolved V gene accounts for under half, and the remainder has no known explanation. D and trimming come from the DNA, and the V and J calls and clone size come from that table. The sample profile shows around 200,000 clones; 85% to 95% of them were found once. The ten largest make up 1% of the sample.

The paper as a whole reports these results and caveats: After two AZD1222 doses, spike-specific TCR breadth and depth were significantly higher than at day 0 and than in MenACWY recipients. Participants were mostly white British, with more females than males. The authors suggested clonal diversity may have been underestimated. CD4 TCRs associated with the vaccine covered the entire spike protein, and the dominant responses were in regions 160-218 and 743-854. Nearly half of unique spike-specific TCRs reportedly recognized epitopes outside regions mutated in the B.1.351 and B.1.1.7 variants. Because no day 14 peak-response samples were available, repertoires were characterized only after the peak T cell response. In the small 56-69-year group, the increase in depth fell short of significance, most likely because of low power. Conclusions about previously exposed vaccinees were limited because only six or seven AZD1222 recipients were SARS-CoV-2 seropositive at baseline.

What this sample's time point label stands for: about 28 days (+/-7) after the second vaccine dose. The treatment or condition label, read with the paper, signifies: meningococcal conjugate vaccine given as trial control. Samples from vaccinated people were obtained from the UK trials COV001 and COV002, which included a single-blind randomized controlled phase 2/3 trial of AZD1222 (ChAdOx1 nCoV-19) in healthy adults. Trial participant PBMC samples were collected at day 0 and day 28 after the second dose for TCRbeta chain sequencing. The CDR3, cysteine through phenylalanine, is 15 amino acids long. Just the 45-base CDR3 DNA is kept, in frame starting at base 1. V loses 2 bases, J loses 4 bases, and the germline ends lie 15 bases apart. As encoded in the germline V gene (reference sequence), CDR1 is SGHNT while CDR2 is YYREEE.

Sequenced here: peripheral blood, sampled 28 days after the second dose of the MenACWY control vaccine. The sequence joins TRBV5-4 to TRBJ1-2, and TRBD1 may be the D gene, going by 6 matching bases. This sequence originates from an adult who received the MenACWY meningococcal vaccine as a control. Here is the DNA: TGTGCCAGCAGCTTAGGGCTGGGGGCGAGCTATGGCTACACCTTC. This gives the protein CASSLGLGASYGYTF.